This record covers a single TCR beta chain. This specimen comes from a study of blood T cell repertoires in COVID-19. Profiled with immunoSEQ multiplex PCR; TCRdb holds only in-frame clones, not every one. Seen here are approximately 220,000 clones, 82% observed once, and the top ten hold over 3.5%. The receptor was isolated from a woman in her seventies with acute or convalescent COVID-19. Material for sequencing was peripheral blood.

The CDR3 here is CASSLGGGLDEKLFF. Here the CDR3 DNA reads TGCGCCAGCAGCTTGGGAGGGGGCCTTGATGAAAAACTGTTTTTT. The chain joins TRBV5-1 to TRBJ1-4; 7 nucleotides align to TRBD1. Per the germline V gene, CDR1 is SGHRS and CDR2 is YFSETQ. The CDR3 is made up of 15 amino acids. The V and J ends lost 0 bases and 6 bases, in that order; junction bases with no gene match: 5.